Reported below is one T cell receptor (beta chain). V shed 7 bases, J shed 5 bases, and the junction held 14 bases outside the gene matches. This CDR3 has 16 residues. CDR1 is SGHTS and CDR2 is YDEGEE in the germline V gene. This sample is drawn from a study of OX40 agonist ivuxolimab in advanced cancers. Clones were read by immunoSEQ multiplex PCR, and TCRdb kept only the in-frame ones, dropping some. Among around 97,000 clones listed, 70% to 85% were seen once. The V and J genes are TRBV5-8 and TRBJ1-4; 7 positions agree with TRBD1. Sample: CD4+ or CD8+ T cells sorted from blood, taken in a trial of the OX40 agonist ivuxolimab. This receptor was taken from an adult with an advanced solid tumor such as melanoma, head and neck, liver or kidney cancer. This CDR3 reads CASQRGTGTANEKLFF. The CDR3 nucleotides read TGTGCCAGCCAGCGCGGGACCGGGACAGCAAATGAAAAACTGTTTTTT.